Shown below are 3 T cell receptor beta chains from a single sample sequenced in a study of read filtering for tumor transcriptome and immune sequencing. From 300 to 450 ng of RNA, a library with molecular barcoded alpha/delta and beta/gamma adaptors was made. TCRdb processed the reads anew with MiXCR; each CDR3 protein has one entry. The table has some 130,000 distinct CDR3 sequences, about 12% seen once. The sample consisted of a population of CD138-negative cells sorted from bone marrow. The receptors come from a donor at least 40 years old with multiple myeloma.

Many counts were recorded for this clonotype. This chain connects TRBV12-3 or TRBV12-4 to TRBJ1-2; TRBD1 aligns across 7 bases. After removal of 6 bases from V and 4 bases from J, the junction contained 2 bases not matched to a gene. This CDR3 contains 12 residues. The chain's CDR3 is CASRWDSYGYTF. Written as DNA, the CDR3 is TGTGCCAGCAGATGGGACAGCTATGGCTACACCTTC.

There are many counts of this clonotype. This chain links TRBV5-1 with TRBJ2-1, with TRBD2 matching 8 bases. Trimming removed 4 bases from V and 3 bases from J; junction bases left unmatched: 6. There are 15 residues in the CDR3. Germline V gives CDR1 SGHRS, CDR2 YFSETQ. The chain's CDR3 is CASSVTSAYYNEQFF. The DNA of the CDR3 is TGCGCCAGCAGCGTGACTAGCGCTTACTACAATGAGCAGTTCTTC. The variable domain in full, with the rest retrieved from reference TRBV5-1 and TRBJ2-1, is KAGVTQTPRYLIKTRGQQVTLSCSPISGHRSVSWYQQTPGQGLQFLFEYFSETQRNKGNFPGRFSGRQFSNSRSEMNVSTLELGDSALYLCASSVTSAYYNEQFFGPGTRLTVL.

This clonotype was recorded many times. The rearrangement links TRBV6-5 to TRBJ2-3; D is unresolved. Germline-derived CDR1 and CDR2 are MNHEY and SVGAGI. V dropped 8 bases and J dropped 2 bases, with 14 bases sitting between them. This CDR3 region has 14 residues. CDR3 residues: CASAPHGYTDTQYF. The CDR3 nucleotides read TGTGCCAGCGCCCCTCACGGATACACAGATACGCAGTATTTT.